This T cell receptor (beta chain) was documented in a study of T-cell reconstitution after alpha-beta-depleted transplantation in children. Preparation of the TCRbeta library used unique molecular identifiers. TCRdb fed the PCR reads into MiXCR, producing one record per CDR3 protein. The repertoire includes 440,000 or so distinct CDR3 sequences, 43% of them detected once, and 27% sits in the top ten. This clonotype originated in a girl aged 2 to 9 with aplastic anemia, due to receive a stem cell transplant. This material consisted of PBMCs, taken before TCRalphabeta/CD19-depleted stem cell transplant.

The CDR3 region is CASSPGGLTETQYF. CDR3 nucleotides: TGTGCCAGCAGCCCAGGCGGTTTAACGGAGACCCAGTACTTC. The chain recombines TRBV7-9 with TRBJ2-5; D is unresolved. CDR1 is SEHNR and CDR2 is FQNEAQ in the germline V gene (reference sequence). V lost 5 bases to trimming and J lost 5 bases, with 15 bases between them. The CDR3 has 14 amino acids.